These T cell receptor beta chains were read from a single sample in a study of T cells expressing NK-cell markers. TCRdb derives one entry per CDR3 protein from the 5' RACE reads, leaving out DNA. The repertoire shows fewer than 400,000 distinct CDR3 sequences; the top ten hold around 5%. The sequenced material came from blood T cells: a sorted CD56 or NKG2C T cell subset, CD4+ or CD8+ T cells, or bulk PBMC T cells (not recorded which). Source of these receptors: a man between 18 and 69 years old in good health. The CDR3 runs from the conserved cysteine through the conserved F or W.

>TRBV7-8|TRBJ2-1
CASSLIASQNEQFF
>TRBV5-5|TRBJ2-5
CASSTRAGQETQYF
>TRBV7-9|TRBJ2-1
CASSPPMGADEQFF
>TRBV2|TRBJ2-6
CASSDVDSGANVLTF
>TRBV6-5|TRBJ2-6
CASSYGLVSGANVLTF
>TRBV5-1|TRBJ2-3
CASSLFARLDGNTDTQYF
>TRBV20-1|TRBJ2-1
CSASLSGPNEQFF
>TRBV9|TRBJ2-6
CASSVPGANVLTF
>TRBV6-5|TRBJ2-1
CASSLPTGLRAGGTYNEQFF
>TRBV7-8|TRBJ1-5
CASSLEGAGIDQPQHF
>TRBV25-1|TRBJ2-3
CASSESRRPTDTQYF
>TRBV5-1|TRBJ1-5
CASSPGGPNLISQPQHF
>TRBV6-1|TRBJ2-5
CASRDRGGWETQYF
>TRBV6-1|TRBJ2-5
CASSTGGLKQETQYF
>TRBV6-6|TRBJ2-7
CASSYKEYEQYF
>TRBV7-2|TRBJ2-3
CASSFPMGGPTDTQYF
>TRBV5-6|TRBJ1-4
CASSLKSGVMLEKLFF
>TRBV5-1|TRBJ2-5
CASSHDDRGRGYQETQYF
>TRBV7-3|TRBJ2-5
CASSLTPSGGLGTQYF
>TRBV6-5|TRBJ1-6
CASSSHTSPLHF
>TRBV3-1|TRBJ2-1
CASSPLTTSLEQFF
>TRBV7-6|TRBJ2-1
CASSALMGRSHNEQFF
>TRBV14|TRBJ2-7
CASSQEARRAEQYF
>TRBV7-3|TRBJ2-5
CASSLSHQETQYF
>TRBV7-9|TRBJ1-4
CASSPGPGPYEKLFF
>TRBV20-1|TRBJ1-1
CSARDRGFEAFF
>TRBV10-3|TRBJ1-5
CAISTGVSQPQHF
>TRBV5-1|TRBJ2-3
CASSLGAGVEDTQYF
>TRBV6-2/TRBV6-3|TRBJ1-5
CASNRMISNQPQHF
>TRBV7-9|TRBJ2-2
CASSPRTGANTGELFF
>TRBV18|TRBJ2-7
CASSPDRGRTYEQYF
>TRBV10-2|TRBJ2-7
CASSRTGGHEQYF
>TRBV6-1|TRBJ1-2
CASEPTGFNYGYTF
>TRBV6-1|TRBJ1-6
CAGTRDFDSPLHF
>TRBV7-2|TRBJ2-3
CASKGWGTDTQYF
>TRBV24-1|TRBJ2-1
CATSDVSGGVWVEQFF
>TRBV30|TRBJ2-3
CAWSRDHHSGDTQYF
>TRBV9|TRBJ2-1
CASSVVVGLAGGSYNEQFF
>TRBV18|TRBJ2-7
CASSHIQGYEQYF
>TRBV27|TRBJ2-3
CASSLMTNPTDTQYF
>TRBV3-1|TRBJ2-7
CASSTYRTGGGGQYF
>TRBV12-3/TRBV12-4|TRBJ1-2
CASSYRDRGRNGYTF
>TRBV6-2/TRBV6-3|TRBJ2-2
CASRPPRVGTGELFF
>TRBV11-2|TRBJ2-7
CASSLAFQIPYEQYF
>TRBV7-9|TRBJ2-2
CASSLMGAGELFF
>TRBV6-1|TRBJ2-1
CASSVLGLAVYNEQFF
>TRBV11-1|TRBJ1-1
CASSFGTGGTEAFF
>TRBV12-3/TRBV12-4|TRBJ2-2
CASSLAGLAPNTGELFF
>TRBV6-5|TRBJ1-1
CASSYSLRRGHDTEAFF
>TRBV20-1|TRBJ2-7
CSARVPSRAAYEQYF
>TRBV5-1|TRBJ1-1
CASSLDGQKNTEAFF
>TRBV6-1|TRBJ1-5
CASRRGTASNQPQHF
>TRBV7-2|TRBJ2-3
CASSSGGGGADTQYF
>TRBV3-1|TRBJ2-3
CASSLYRTSGGAGTDTQYF
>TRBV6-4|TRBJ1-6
CVTSGRGLRGSSYNSPLHF